This T cell receptor (beta chain) comes out of a study of CD8+ T cells in alopecia areata. Study-level results: Scalp clonality and expanded CD8+ clones among the top 100 showed significant decreases with tofacitinib. Uncertainty remains about how baseline CD8+ expansion links to response, with one nonresponder.

This CDR3 spans 16 amino acids. V lost 4 bases and J lost 0; bases outside the gene matches: 6. The germline CDR1 and CDR2 sequences are SGHVT and SQSDAQ. The treatment was: oral pan-JAK inhibitor, 5-10 mg twice daily. To note about this clone: What it binds is unknown.

Extracted RNA was reverse transcribed, and the resulting cDNA served as sequencing template. Some clones are missing from TCRdb's copy, which holds only in-frame ones; the method was immunoSEQ multiplex PCR. The data hold about 300,000 clones, with more than 45% observed a single time. This clonotype was obtained from a human donor with alopecia areata. Source: CD4+ T cells sorted from blood, taken at week 24, from a patient treated with tofacitinib. The chain combines TRBV7-4 with TRBJ2-3; 8 bases fit TRBD2. The CDR3 sequence: CASSSVAGPSTDTQYF. CDR3 bases: TGTGCCAGCAGCTCAGTAGCGGGGCCTAGCACAGATACGCAGTATTTT.